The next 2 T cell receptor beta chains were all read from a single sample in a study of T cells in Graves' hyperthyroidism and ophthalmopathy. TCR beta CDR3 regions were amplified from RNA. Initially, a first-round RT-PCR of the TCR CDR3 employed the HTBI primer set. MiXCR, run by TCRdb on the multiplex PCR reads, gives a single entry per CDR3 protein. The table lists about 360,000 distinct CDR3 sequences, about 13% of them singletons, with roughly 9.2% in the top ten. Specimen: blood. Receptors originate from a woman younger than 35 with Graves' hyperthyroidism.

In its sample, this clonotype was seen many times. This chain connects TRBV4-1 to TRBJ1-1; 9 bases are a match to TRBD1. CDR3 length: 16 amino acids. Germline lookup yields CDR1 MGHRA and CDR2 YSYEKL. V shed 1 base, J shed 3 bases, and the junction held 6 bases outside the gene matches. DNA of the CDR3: TGCGCCAGCAGCCAAGCCCTCGGGACAGGGCACACTGAAGCTTTCTTT. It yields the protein CASSQALGTGHTEAFF.

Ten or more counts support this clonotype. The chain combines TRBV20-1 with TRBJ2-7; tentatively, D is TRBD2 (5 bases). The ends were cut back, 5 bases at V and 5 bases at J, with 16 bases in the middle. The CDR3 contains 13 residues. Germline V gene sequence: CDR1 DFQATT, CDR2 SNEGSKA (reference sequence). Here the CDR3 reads CSAPSSGWDEQYF. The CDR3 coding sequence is TGCAGTGCTCCATCGTCGGGGTGGGACGAGCAGTACTTC.